This T cell receptor (beta chain) was identified during a study of CD8 T cells in ankylosing spondylitis. Study observations and caveats: Previously reported in reactive arthritis synovial fluid and blood were some of the motif variants. Clones linked to disease, bearing a CD8+ phenotype, were relatively rare in peripheral blood. The study looked at matched synovial fluid samples from ankylosing spondylitis patients. Disease-linked clones were reported to be significantly enriched there. A motif of fewer than ten highly homologous TCR beta variants was seen as apparently characteristic of ankylosing spondylitis blood.

With molecular barcodes, quantitative 5'-RACE was used to make the TCR beta libraries. Via MiXCR, TCRdb re-called the 5' RACE reads, giving one row per CDR3 protein. The sample holds about 500,000 distinct CDR3 sequences, approximately 12% seen once. The length of the CDR3 is 14 residues. V lost 0 bases and J lost 0, with 6 bases in between. The germline gives CDR1 MGHRA, CDR2 YSYEKL. As regards this clonotype: Its antigen is undetermined.

The chain is built from TRBV4-1 and TRBJ2-7; D could derive from TRBD1 or TRBD2 (5 bases each). The TCR originated in a male donor with ankylosing spondylitis. Sequencing was performed on blood, either unsorted or a sorted T cell fraction (not recorded which). The CDR3 protein is CASSQEGDSYEQYV. The CDR3 DNA sequence: TGCGCCAGCAGCCAAGAGGGGGACTCCTACGAGCAGTACGTC.